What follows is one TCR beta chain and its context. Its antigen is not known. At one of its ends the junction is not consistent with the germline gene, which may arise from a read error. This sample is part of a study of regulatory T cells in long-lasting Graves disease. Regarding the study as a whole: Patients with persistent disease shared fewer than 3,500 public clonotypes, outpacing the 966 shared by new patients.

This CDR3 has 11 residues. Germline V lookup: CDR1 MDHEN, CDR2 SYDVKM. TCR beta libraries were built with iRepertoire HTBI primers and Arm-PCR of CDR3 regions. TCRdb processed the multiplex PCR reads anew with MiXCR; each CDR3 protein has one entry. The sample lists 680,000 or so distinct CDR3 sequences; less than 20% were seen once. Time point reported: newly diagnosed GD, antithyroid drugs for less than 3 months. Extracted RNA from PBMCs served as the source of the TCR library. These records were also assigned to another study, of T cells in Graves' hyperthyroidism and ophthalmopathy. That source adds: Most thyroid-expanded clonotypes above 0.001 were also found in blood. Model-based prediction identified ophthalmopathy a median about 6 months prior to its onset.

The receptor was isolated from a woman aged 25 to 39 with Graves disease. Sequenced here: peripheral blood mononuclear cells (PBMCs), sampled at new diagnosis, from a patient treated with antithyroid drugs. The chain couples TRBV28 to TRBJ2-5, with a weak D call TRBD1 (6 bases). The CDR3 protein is CASSLTGPQNF. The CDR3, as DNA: TGTGCCAGCAGTTTGACAGGCCCACAAAACTTC.